A selection of T cell receptor beta chains follows, all from one sample in a study of patients and donors after allogeneic stem cell transplantation. TCRdb reanalysed the RT-PCR reads using MiXCR and keeps one entry per CDR3 protein. The top ten clones hold roughly 6% of a sample with about a million distinct CDR3 sequences, roughly 18% of them seen once. The material sequenced was blood, either unsorted or a sorted T cell fraction (not recorded which). The receptors here all came from a human donor who was either an allogeneic HSCT recipient or a stem cell or donor lymphocyte infusion donor (not recorded which). It is not recorded whose cells these are; they may come from a transplant donor. The conserved cysteine and the conserved F or W are not part of the CDR3 here. D genes are given only for firm matches. Only part of the rows carry a size: once, few, many, or a class if the clone is expanded.

clone_size,v_call,d_call,cdr3_aa
NA,TRBV6-5,NA,ASSYRTQNSRVIQY
few,TRBV5-1,TRBD1,ASSLGTGGFEQF
NA,TRBV12-3/TRBV12-4,NA,ASSYRVGPYEQY
NA,TRBV6-2/TRBV6-3,NA,ASRADPYGEQY
few,TRBV29-1,NA,SVEEVYGYT
many,TRBV5-1,TRBD2,ASSDISGNTDTQY
NA,TRBV20-1,TRBD1,SAAQGAHNQPQH
few,TRBV7-9,NA,ASSHPDSERGYGYT
NA,TRBV20-1,TRBD2,SANGGGRGTDTQY
NA,TRBV7-3,NA,ASSLGDAIGNTGELF
few,TRBV11-2,NA,ASSGRTETSTDTQY
NA,TRBV27,TRBD1,ASSPGTGARELF
many,TRBV7-9,TRBD1,ASSPIGTAPVDGYT
few,TRBV12-3/TRBV12-4,NA,ASSPGTAALEEAF
NA,TRBV12-5,NA,ARNLTAPETYNSPLH
few,TRBV2,TRBD1,ASSGRGWNGYT
few,TRBV9,NA,ASTASTSSDTQY
few,TRBV11-2,NA,ASSPGQTLMNTEAF
NA,TRBV20-1,TRBD2,SARDLTSGRDTQY
NA,TRBV6-5,NA,ASSSEGLGYEQY
few,TRBV6-2/TRBV6-3,TRBD2,ASSFSLAGGYNEQF
many,TRBV11-2,TRBD2,ASSLGRGSGYETQY
NA,TRBV20-1,TRBD1,SASSGGQGNSNTEAF
few,TRBV24-1,NA,ATKFGAGDNYGYT
many,TRBV15,NA,ATSGDNEQF
NA,TRBV6-1,NA,ASGEPAKINTEAF
few,TRBV5-1,NA,ASSLPVGGANVLT
NA,TRBV4-2,TRBD1,ASSQSGTGGYNEQF
few,TRBV20-1,NA,SASAGPRDTEAF
NA,TRBV6-2/TRBV6-3,TRBD1,ASSDRGSAKNIQY
few,TRBV5-1,TRBD1,ASSRTGFGTDTQY
few,TRBV5-1,NA,ASSPGGAMGTEAF
NA,TRBV6-1,NA,ASSPAGVGYEQY
few,TRBV9,TRBD2,ASSVVASGGSDTQY
many,TRBV7-9,TRBD1,ASSFRQGPTGELF
few,TRBV19,NA,ASSLYVKTGSQPQH
few,TRBV9,NA,ASSVLEREQF
few,TRBV27,NA,ASKVIDRPHLEQY
NA,TRBV27,NA,ASSFDRPHEQF
few,TRBV7-8,TRBD1,ASSPGTDNTGELF
NA,TRBV20-1,NA,SARSVGNSPLH